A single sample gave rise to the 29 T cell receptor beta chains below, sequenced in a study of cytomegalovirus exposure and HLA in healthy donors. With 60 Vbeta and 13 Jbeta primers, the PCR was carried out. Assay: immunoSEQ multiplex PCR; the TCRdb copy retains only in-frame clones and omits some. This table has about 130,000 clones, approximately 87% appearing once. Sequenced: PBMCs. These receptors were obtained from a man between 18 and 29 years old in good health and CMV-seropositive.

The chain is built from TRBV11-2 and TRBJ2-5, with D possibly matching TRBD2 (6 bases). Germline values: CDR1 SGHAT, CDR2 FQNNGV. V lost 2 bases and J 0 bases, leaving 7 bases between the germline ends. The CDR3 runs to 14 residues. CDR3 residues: CASSLRLDQETQYF. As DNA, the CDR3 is TGTGCCAGCAGCTTAAGACTAGACCAAGAGACCCAGTACTTC.

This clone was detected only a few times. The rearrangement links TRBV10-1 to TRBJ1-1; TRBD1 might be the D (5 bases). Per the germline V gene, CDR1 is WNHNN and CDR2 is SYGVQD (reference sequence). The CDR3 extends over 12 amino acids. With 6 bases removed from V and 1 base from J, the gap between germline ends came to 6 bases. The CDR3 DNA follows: TGCGCCAGCAGAGGACAGAACACTGAAGCTTTCTTT. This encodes CASRGQNTEAFF.

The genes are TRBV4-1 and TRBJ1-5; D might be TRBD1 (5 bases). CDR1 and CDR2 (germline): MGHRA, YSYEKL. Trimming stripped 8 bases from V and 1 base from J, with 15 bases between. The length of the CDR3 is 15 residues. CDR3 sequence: CASGGGEGSNQPQHF. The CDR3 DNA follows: TGCGCCAGCGGTGGAGGGGAGGGAAGCAATCAGCCCCAGCATTTT.

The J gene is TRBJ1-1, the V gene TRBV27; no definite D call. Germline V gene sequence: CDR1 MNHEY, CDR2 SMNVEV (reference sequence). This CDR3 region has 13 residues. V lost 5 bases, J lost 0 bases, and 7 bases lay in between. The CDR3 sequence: CASSVTLNTEAFF. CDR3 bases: TGTGCCAGCAGTGTGACACTGAACACTGAAGCTTTCTTT.

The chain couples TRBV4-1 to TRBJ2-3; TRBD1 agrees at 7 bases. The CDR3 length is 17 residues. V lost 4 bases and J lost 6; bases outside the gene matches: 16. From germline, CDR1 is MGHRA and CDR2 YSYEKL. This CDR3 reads CASSRVQVGQARDTQYF. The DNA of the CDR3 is TGCGCCAGCAGCCGCGTACAAGTCGGACAGGCGAGGGATACGCAGTATTTT.

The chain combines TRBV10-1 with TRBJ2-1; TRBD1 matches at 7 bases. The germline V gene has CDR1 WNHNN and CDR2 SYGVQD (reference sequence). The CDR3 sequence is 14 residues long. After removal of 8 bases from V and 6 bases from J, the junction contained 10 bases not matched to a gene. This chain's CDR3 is CASGRTGGLNEQFF. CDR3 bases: TGCGCCAGCGGACGGACAGGCGGGCTCAATGAGCAGTTCTTC.

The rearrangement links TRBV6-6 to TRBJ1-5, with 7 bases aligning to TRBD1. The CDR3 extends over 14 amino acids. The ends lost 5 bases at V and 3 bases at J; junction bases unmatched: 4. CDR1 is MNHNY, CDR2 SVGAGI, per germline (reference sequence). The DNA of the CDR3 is TGTGCCAGCAGTGGAGGGGGCCCCAATCAGCCCCAGCATTTT. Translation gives CASSGGGPNQPQHF.

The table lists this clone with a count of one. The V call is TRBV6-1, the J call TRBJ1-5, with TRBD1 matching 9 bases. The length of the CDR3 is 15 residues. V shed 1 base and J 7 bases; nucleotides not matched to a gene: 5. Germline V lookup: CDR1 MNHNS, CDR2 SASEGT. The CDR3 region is CASSEGGTGYQPQHF. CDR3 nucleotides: TGTGCCAGCAGTGAAGGAGGGACAGGGTACCAGCCCCAGCATTTT.

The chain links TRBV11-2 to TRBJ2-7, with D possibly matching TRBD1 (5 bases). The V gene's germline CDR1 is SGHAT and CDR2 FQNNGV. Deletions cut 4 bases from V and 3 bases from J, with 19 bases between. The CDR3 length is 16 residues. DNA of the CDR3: TGTGCCAGCAGCTACCCACTGCAGGGTGTCCTCTACGAGCAGTACTTC. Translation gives CASSYPLQGVLYEQYF.

In DNA form, the CDR3 reads TGTGCCAGCAGCCAGGGACTTTATCAGTACCAAGAGACCCAGTACTTC. Protein: CASSQGLYQYQETQYF. The chain is built from TRBV14 and TRBJ2-5; D is possibly TRBD2 (6 bases). The CDR3 has 16 amino acids. The V gene's germline CDR1 is SGHDN and CDR2 FVKESK. With 3 bases removed from V and 0 bases from J, the gap between germline ends came to 14 bases.

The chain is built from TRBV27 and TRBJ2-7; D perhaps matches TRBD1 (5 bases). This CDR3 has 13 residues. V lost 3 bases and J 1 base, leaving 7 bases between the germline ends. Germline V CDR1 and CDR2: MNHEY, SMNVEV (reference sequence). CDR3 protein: CASSFQGSYEQYF. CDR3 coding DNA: TGTGCCAGCAGTTTTCAGGGATCCTACGAGCAGTACTTC.

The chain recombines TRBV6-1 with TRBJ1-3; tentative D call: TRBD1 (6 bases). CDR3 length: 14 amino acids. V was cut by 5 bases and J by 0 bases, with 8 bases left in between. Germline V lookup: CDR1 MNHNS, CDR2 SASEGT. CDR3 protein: CASSQGHSGNTIYF. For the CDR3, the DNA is TGTGCCAGCAGTCAGGGACACTCTGGAAACACCATATATTTT.

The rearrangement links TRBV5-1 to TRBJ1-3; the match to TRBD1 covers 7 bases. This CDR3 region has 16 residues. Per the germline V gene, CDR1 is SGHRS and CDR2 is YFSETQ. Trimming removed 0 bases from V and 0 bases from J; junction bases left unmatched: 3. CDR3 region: CASSLEGADSGNTIYF. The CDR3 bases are TGCGCCAGCAGCTTGGAGGGGGCAGACTCTGGAAACACCATATATTTT. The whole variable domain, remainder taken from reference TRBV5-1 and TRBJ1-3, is KAGVTQTPRYLIKTRGQQVTLSCSPISGHRSVSWYQQTPGQGLQFLFEYFSETQRNKGNFPGRFSGRQFSNSRSEMNVSTLELGDSALYLCASSLEGADSGNTIYFGEGSWLTVV.

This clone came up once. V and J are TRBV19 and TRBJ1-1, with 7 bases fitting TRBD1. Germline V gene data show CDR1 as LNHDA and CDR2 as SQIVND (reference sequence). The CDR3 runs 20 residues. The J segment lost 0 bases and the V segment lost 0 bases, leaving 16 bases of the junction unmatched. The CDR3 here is CASSIDYKGAAWGMNTEAFF. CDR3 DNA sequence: TGTGCCAGTAGTATAGATTATAAGGGGGCTGCATGGGGTATGAACACTGAAGCTTTCTTT.

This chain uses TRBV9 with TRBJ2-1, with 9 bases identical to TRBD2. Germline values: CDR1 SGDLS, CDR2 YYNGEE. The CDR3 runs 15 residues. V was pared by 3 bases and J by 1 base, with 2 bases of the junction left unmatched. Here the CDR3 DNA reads TGTGCCAGCAGCGCTAGCGGGGCTTCCTACAATGAGCAGTTCTTC. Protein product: CASSASGASYNEQFF.

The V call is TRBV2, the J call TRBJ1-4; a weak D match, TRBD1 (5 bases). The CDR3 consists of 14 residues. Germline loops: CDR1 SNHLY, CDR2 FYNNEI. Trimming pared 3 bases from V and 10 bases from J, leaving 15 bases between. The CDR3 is CASSEGRGVAKLFF. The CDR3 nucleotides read TGTGCCAGCAGTGAGGGGCGCGGGGTGGCAAAACTGTTTTTT.

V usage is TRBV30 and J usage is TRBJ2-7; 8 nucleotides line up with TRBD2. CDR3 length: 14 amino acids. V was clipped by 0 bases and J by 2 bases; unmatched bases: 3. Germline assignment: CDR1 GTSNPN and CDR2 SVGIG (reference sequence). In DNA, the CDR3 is TGTGCCTGGAGTGTAGTCGGGGGGGCCTACGAGCAGTACTTC. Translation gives CAWSVVGGAYEQYF.

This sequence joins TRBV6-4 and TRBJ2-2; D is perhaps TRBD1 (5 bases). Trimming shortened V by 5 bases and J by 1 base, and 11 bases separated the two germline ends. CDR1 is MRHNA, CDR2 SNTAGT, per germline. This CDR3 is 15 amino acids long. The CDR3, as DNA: TGTGCCAGCAGTCCCTTTGGACAGAACACCGGGGAGCTGTTTTTT. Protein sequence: CASSPFGQNTGELFF.

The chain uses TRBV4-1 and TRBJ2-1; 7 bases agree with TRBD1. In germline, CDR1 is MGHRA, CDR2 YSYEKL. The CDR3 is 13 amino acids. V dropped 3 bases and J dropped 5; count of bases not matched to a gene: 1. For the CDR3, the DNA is TGCGCCAGCAGCCACGGACAGGACAATGAGCAGTTCTTC. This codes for CASSHGQDNEQFF.

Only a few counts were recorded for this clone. The CDR3 sequence is CASSNEVGGNTIYF. The CDR3 region has the DNA TGTGCCAGCAGCAACGAGGTCGGAGGAAACACCATATATTTT. This sequence joins TRBV6-6 and TRBJ1-3; D is undetermined. The V gene lost 6 bases and the J gene lost 4 bases, with 13 bases spanning the gap. The CDR3 consists of 14 residues. CDR1 MNHNY and CDR2 SVGAGI come from the germline V gene (reference sequence).

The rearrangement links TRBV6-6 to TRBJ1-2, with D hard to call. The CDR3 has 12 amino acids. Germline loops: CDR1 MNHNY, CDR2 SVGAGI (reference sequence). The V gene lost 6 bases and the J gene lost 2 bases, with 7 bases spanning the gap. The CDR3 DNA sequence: TGTGCCAGCAGGGGGAGGAACTATGGCTACACCTTC. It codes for CASRGRNYGYTF.

CDR3 residues: CASSTRTGSSGNTIYF. DNA of the CDR3: TGTGCCAGCAGCACCCGGACAGGGTCGTCTGGAAACACCATATATTTT. The J gene is TRBJ1-3, the V gene TRBV7-2; the match to TRBD1 covers 8 bases. J was trimmed by 1 base and V by 5 bases; bases with no gene match: 7. Germline lookup yields CDR1 SGHTA and CDR2 FQGNSA. This CDR3 has 16 amino acids.

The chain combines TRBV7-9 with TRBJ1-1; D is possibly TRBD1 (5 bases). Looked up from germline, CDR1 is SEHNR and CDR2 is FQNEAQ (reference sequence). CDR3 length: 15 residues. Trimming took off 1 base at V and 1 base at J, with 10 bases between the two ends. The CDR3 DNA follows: TGTGCCAGCAGCTTAGTTATAGGGGCGAACACTGAAGCTTTCTTT. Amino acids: CASSLVIGANTEAFF.

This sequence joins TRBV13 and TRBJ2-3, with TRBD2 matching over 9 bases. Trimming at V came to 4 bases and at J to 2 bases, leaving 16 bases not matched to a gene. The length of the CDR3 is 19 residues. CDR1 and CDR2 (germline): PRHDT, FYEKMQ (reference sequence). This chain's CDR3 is CASSSRGSGGPLFTDTQYF. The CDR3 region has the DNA TGTGCCAGCAGCTCCCGAGGTAGCGGGGGCCCTCTTTTCACAGATACGCAGTATTTT.

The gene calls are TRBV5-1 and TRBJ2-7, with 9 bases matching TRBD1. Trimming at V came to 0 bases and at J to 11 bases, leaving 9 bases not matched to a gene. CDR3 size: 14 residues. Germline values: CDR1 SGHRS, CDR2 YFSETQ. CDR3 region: CASSLGDREGSEYF. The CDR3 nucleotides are TGCGCCAGCAGCTTGGGGGACAGGGAGGGGTCGGAGTACTTC.

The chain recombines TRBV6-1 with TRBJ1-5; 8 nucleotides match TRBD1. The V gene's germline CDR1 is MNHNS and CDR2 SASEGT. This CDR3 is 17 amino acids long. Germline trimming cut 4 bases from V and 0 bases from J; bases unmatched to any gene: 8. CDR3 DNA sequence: TGTGCCAGCAGTGTAGGACAGGGTTTAAGTAGCAATCAGCCCCAGCATTTT. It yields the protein CASSVGQGLSSNQPQHF.

The CDR3 nucleotides are TGCGCCAGCAGCTTGATTGAGAACTATGGCTACACCTTC. It is translated as CASSLIENYGYTF. The V call is TRBV5-1, the J call TRBJ1-2; D is unresolved. V lost 1 base and J 2 bases, leaving 6 bases between the germline ends. Looked up from germline, CDR1 is SGHRS and CDR2 is YFSETQ. The length of the CDR3 is 13 residues.

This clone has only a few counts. The CDR3: CSALVGEQYF. For the CDR3, the DNA is TGCAGCGCATTAGTTGGGGAGCAGTACTTC. The gene calls are TRBV29-1 and TRBJ2-5; a weak D match, TRBD2 (5 bases). CDR3 size: 10 residues. The V gene lost 7 bases and the J gene lost 11 bases, with 14 bases spanning the gap. CDR1 SQVTM and CDR2 ANQGSEA come from the germline V gene.

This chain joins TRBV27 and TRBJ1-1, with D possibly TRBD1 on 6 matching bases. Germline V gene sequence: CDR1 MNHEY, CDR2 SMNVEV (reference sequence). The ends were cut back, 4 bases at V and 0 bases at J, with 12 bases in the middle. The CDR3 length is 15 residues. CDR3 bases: TGTGCCAGCAGTTCCCCGGGACAATTGAACACTGAAGCTTTCTTT. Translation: CASSSPGQLNTEAFF.